One sample yielded the 11 T cell receptor beta chains listed below, sequenced in a study of blood T cell repertoires in COVID-19 (dated by TCRdb to about 2020). Libraries were constructed by the immunoSEQ multiplex PCR assay. The table was pulled from immuneACCESS by TCRdb, which kept in-frame rearrangements only. Such tables lose some clones; where checked, under half of the loss comes from unresolved V genes, and the rest has no known cause. In all, the sample holds fewer than 200,000 clones, and around 86% of those were seen once. Over 2% of the sample is in the top ten clones. The sequenced sample was peripheral blood. The receptors shown here come from a woman of 80 years or more with COVID-19, enrolled during active disease.

The CDR3 DNA reads as TGTGCCAGCAGCCCCCAGGGTGGCACCGGGGAGCTGTTTTTT. Its protein is CASSPQGGTGELFF. The chain joins TRBV2 to TRBJ2-2; a weak D match, TRBD1 (5 bases). CDR1 and CDR2 (germline): SNHLY, FYNNEI. V was trimmed by 6 bases and J by 4 bases, leaving 12 bases between them. This CDR3 region has 14 residues.

The V call is TRBV18, the J call TRBJ1-4; D perhaps matches TRBD1 (5 bases). V was clipped by 4 bases and J by 0 bases, with 15 bases between them. The germline CDR1 and CDR2 sequences are KGHSH and LQKENI. There are 17 residues in the CDR3. The CDR3 protein is CASSRNPTTATNEKLFF. In DNA, the CDR3 is TGTGCCAGCTCACGAAACCCCACGACAGCAACTAATGAAAAACTGTTTTTT.

V usage is TRBV6-5 and J usage is TRBJ2-7, with 7 bases identical to TRBD1. V gave up 10 bases and J gave up 5 bases; unmatched junction bases: 8. The CDR3 is made up of 12 amino acids. Germline loops: CDR1 MNHEY, CDR2 SVGAGI. This CDR3 reads CATRTGVHEQYF. The DNA of the CDR3 is TGTGCCACCCGGACAGGAGTCCACGAGCAGTACTTC.

The rearrangement joins TRBV6-5 to TRBJ2-7; D is possibly TRBD1 (6 bases). Trimming stripped 6 bases from V and 3 bases from J, with 12 bases between. This CDR3 region has 13 residues. Germline V CDR1 and CDR2: MNHEY, SVGAGI. For the CDR3, the DNA is TGTGCCAGCAGACAGGGTGCGAACTACGAGCAGTACTTC. It encodes CASRQGANYEQYF.

A word on this clone: The sample holds other DNA sequences that translate to the same CDR3. This chain links TRBV28 with TRBJ2-5, with D possibly TRBD2 on 5 matching bases. There are 13 residues in the CDR3. V was pared by 3 bases and J by 3 bases, with 8 bases between. Germline V gene lookup returns CDR1 MDHEN and CDR2 SYDVKM. CDR3 region: CASSLSGEETQYF. The CDR3 nucleotides read TGTGCCAGCAGTTTGAGCGGAGAAGAGACCCAGTACTTC.

This sequence joins TRBV7-8 and TRBJ2-3; D call uncertain. This CDR3 region has 16 residues. V lost 5 bases and J 2 bases, leaving 17 bases between the germline ends. Germline CDR1 and CDR2: SGHVS and FQNEAQ. CDR3 DNA: TGTGCCAGCAGCATAAACAGCATTACACTCACAGATACGCAGTATTTT. Translating gives CASSINSITLTDTQYF.

The V and J genes are TRBV5-6 and TRBJ1-4; tentatively, D is TRBD1 (5 bases). Trimming stripped 4 bases from V and 8 bases from J, with 18 bases between. Germline V gene sequence: CDR1 SGHDT, CDR2 YYEEEE. The CDR3 runs 15 residues. In DNA form, the CDR3 reads TGTGCCAGCAGCCCGGCGGGACCTGGGCGAGAAAAACTGTTTTTT. Translating gives CASSPAGPGREKLFF.

This chain joins TRBV7-9 and TRBJ2-7; 9 bases line up with TRBD2. V lost 6 bases to trimming and J lost 0 bases; unmatched junction nucleotides: 6. Germline loops: CDR1 SEHNR, CDR2 FQNEAQ (reference sequence). This CDR3 has 15 amino acids. The CDR3 DNA follows: TGTGCCAGCAGTGAAAATAGCGGGAGCTCCTACGAGCAGTACTTC. Protein: CASSENSGSSYEQYF.

CDR3 coding DNA: TGCGCCAGCAGCCGGCTAGCGGGAGAACAAGAGACCCAGTACTTC. Its protein product is CASSRLAGEQETQYF. The chain combines TRBV5-1 with TRBJ2-5; 10 positions agree with TRBD2. Germline V lookup: CDR1 SGHRS, CDR2 YFSETQ. V lost 4 bases, J lost 2 bases, and 5 bases stayed unmatched. This CDR3 contains 15 residues.

The chain uses TRBV3-1 (or the pseudogene TRBV3-2) and TRBJ1-2, with D perhaps TRBD1 (6 bases). This CDR3 spans 15 amino acids. The V gene's germline CDR1 is LGHDT and CDR2 YNNKEL (reference sequence). V dropped 2 bases and J dropped 6 bases, with 16 bases sitting between them. CDR3 sequence (DNA): TGTGCCAGCAGCCAACCCTCGGGCGGGGGGCATGGCTACACCTTC. Encoded protein: CASSQPSGGGHGYTF.

The chain recombines TRBV5-1 with TRBJ1-1; no clear D gene. Germline values: CDR1 SGHRS, CDR2 YFSETQ. The CDR3 is made up of 14 amino acids. V was trimmed by 1 base and J by 3 bases, leaving 10 bases between them. The CDR3 here is CASSLSGRDTEAFF. In DNA, the CDR3 is TGCGCCAGCAGCTTGTCCGGGAGGGACACTGAAGCTTTCTTT.